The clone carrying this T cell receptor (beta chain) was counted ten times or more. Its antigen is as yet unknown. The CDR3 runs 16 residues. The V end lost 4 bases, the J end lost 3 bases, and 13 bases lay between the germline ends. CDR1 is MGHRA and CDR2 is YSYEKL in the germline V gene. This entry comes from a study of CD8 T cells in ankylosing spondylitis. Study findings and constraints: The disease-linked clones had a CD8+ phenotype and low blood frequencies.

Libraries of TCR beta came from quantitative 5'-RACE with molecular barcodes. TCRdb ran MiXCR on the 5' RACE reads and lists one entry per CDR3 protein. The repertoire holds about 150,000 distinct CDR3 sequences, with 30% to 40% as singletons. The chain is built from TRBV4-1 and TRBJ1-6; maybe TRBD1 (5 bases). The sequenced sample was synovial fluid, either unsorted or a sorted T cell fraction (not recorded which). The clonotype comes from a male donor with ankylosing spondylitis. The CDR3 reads CASSPHAGIYNSPLHF. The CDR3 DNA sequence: TGCGCCAGCAGCCCACACGCAGGGATCTATAATTCACCCCTCCACTTT.